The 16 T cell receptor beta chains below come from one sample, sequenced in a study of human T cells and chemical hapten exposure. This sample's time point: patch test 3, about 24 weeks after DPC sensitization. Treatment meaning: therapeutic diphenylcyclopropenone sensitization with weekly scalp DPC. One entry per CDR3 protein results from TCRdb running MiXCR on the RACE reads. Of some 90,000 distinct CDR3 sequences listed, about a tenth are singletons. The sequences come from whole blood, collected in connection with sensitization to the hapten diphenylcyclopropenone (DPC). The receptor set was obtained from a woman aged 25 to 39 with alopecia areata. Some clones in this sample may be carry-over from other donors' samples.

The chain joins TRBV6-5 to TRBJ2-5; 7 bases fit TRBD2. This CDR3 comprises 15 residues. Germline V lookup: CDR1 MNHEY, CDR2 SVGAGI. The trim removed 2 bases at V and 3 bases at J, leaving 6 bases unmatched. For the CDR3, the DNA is TGTGCCAGCAGTTACGTTCGGGCGGGAGAAGAGACCCAGTACTTC. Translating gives CASSYVRAGEETQYF.

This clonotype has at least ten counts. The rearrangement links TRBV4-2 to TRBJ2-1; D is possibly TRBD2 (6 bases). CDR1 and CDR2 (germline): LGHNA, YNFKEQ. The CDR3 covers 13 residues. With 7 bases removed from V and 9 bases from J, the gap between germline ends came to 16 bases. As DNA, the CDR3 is TGTGCCAGCACCTCCCCGATGGGGGGTGAGCAGTTCTTC. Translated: CASTSPMGGEQFF.

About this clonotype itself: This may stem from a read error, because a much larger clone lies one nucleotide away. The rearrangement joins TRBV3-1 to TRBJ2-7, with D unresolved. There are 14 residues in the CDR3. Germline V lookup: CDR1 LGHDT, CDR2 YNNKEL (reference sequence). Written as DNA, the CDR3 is TGTGCCAGCAGCCAGTACTCACGGTCCTGCGAGCAGTACTTC. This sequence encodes CASSQYSRSCEQYF.

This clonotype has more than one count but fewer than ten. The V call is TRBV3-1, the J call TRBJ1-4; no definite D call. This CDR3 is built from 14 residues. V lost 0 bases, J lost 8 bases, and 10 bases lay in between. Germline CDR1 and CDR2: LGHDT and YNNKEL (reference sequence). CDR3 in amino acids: CASSQEVRGEKLFF. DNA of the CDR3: TGTGCCAGCAGCCAAGAAGTCCGGGGAGAAAAACTGTTTTTT.

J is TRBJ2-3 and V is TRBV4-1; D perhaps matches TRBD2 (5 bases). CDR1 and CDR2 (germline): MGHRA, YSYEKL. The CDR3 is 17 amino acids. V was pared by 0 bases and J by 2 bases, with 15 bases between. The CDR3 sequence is CASSQDYWTEATDTQYF. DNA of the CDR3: TGCGCCAGCAGCCAAGATTATTGGACGGAGGCCACAGATACGCAGTATTTT.

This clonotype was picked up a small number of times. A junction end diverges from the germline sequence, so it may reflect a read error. CDR3 in DNA: TGTGCCAGCACCCAAGGGGGCCACGAGACCCAGTACTTC. It codes for CASTQGGHETQYF. This chain connects TRBV3-1 to TRBJ2-5; TRBD1 matches at 7 bases. The CDR3 contains 13 residues. The germline gives CDR1 LGHDT, CDR2 YNNKEL (reference sequence).

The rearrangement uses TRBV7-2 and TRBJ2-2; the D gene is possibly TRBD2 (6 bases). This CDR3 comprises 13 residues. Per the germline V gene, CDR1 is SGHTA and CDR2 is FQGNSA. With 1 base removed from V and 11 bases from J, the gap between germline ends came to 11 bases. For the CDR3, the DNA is TGTGCCAGCAGCTTAGGACTAGTTGGAGAGCTGTTTTTT. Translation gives CASSLGLVGELFF.

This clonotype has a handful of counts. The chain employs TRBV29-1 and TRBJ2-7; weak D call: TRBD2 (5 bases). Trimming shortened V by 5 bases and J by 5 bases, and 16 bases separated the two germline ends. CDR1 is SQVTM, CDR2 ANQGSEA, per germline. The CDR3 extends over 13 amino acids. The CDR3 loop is CSVTRSWTHEQYF. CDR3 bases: TGCAGCGTTACTAGGTCCTGGACCCACGAGCAGTACTTC.

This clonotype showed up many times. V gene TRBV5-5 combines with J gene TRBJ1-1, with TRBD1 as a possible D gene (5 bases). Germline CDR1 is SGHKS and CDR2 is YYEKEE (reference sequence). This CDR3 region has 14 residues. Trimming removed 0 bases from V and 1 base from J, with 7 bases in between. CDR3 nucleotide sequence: TGTGCCAGCAGCTTGGAAGGGGAGAACACTGAAGCTTTCTTT. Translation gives CASSLEGENTEAFF.

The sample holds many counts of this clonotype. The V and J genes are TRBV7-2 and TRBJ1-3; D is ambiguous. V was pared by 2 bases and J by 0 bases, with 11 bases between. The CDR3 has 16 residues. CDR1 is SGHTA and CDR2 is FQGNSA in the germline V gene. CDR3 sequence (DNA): TGTGCCAGCAGCTTACTGGGTCAAAGCTCTGGAAACACCATATATTTT. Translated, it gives CASSLLGQSSGNTIYF.

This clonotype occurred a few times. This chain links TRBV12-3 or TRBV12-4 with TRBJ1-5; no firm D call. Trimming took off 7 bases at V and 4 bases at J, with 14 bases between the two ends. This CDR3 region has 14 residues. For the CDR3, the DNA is TGTGCCAGCACCCCAGAGGGCAGGAATCAGCCCCAGCATTTT. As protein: CASTPEGRNQPQHF.

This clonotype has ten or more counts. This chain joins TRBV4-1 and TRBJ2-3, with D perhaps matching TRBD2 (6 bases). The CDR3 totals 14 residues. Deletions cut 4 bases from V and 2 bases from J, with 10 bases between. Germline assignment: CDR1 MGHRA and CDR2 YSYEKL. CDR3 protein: CASSRDWDTDTQYF. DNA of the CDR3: TGCGCCAGCAGCCGGGACTGGGACACAGATACGCAGTATTTT.

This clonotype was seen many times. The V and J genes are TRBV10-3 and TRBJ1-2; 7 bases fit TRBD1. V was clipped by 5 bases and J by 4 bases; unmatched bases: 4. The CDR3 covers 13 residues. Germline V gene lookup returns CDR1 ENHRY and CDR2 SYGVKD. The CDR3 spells CAISSGTVYGYTF. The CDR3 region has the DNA TGTGCCATCAGTTCCGGGACAGTCTATGGCTACACCTTC.

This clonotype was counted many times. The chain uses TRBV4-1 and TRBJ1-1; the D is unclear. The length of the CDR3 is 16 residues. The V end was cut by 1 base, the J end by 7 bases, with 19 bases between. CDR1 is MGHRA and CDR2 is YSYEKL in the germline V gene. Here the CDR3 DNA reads TGCGCCAGCAGCCAAGGCTTAGATGAAGGGATTGGTGAAGCTTTCTTT. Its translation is CASSQGLDEGIGEAFF.

The CDR3 DNA sequence: TGTGCCAGCAGCCCCTCCCGGACTAGCGGGCCCTACGAGCAGTACTTC. Its protein product is CASSPSRTSGPYEQYF. The chain joins TRBV4-2 to TRBJ2-7, with 11 nucleotides matching TRBD2. The germline V gene has CDR1 LGHNA and CDR2 YNFKEQ. Losses at the gene ends were 4 bases for V and 2 bases for J; bases not matched to a gene: 7. CDR3 size: 16 residues.

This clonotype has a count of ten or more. CDR3 region: CASSQRGAEAFF. In DNA form, the CDR3 reads TGCGCCAGCAGCCAAAGGGGAGCTGAAGCTTTCTTT. The chain recombines TRBV4-3 with TRBJ1-1; TRBD1 is a possible D gene (5 bases). Looked up from germline, CDR1 is LGHNA and CDR2 is YSLEER. The CDR3 runs to 12 residues. The V end was cut by 2 bases, the J end by 6 bases, with 7 bases between.